Below are 11 T cell receptor beta chains sequenced from a single sample in a study of blood T cell repertoires in COVID-19. TCRdb keeps only in-frame clones here, not all; method: immunoSEQ multiplex PCR. Of about 120,000 clones listed, about 85% were seen once; the top ten hold 4.8%. The sample comprised peripheral blood. The receptors originated from a human donor in a cohort sampled during active COVID-19.

The rearrangement uses TRBV27 and TRBJ1-5; 9 bases are a match to TRBD1. The V gene end was trimmed by 1 base and the J gene end by 0 bases; junction bases not matched to a gene: 13. The CDR3 spans 20 residues. Germline CDR1 MNHEY, CDR2 SMNVEV (reference sequence). This CDR3 reads CASSLYFVTGGGSSNQPQHF. In nucleotides, the CDR3 is TGTGCCAGCAGTTTATACTTCGTGACAGGGGGGGGAAGTAGCAATCAGCCCCAGCATTTT.

V is TRBV7-9 and J is TRBJ1-2, with D unresolved. The V and J ends lost 5 bases and 4 bases respectively, with 14 bases between them. The V gene's germline CDR1 is SEHNR and CDR2 FQNEAQ (reference sequence). This CDR3 has 14 amino acids. The CDR3 loop reads CASSPSDGLYGYTF. The CDR3, as DNA: TGTGCCAGCAGCCCTAGTGACGGACTCTATGGCTACACCTTC.

The V and J genes are TRBV3-1 (or the pseudogene TRBV3-2) and TRBJ2-7, with TRBD2 matching 8 bases. The CDR3 loop spans 14 amino acids. From germline, CDR1 is LGHDT and CDR2 YNNKEL (reference sequence). Trimming at V came to 2 bases and at J to 5 bases, leaving 5 bases not matched to a gene. The CDR3 loop is CASSQFGRADEQYF. As DNA, the CDR3 is TGTGCCAGCAGCCAATTCGGGAGGGCCGACGAGCAGTACTTC.

V usage is TRBV15 and J usage is TRBJ2-1; 7 bases are a match to TRBD1. The V gene end was trimmed by 1 base and the J gene end by 6 bases; junction bases not matched to a gene: 6. The CDR3 extends over 15 amino acids. Germline V lookup: CDR1 LNHNV, CDR2 YYDKDF (reference sequence). Here the CDR3 reads CATSRVVQGSNEQFF. CDR3 DNA sequence: TGTGCCACCAGCAGAGTCGTACAGGGGAGCAATGAGCAGTTCTTC.

In regard to this clone: A read error may account for a junction end that differs from germline. This chain joins TRBV11-2 and TRBJ2-5; a possible D gene is TRBD1 (5 bases). The CDR3 is 16 amino acids. Germline assignment: CDR1 SGHAT and CDR2 FQNNGV. The CDR3 nucleotides are TGTGCCAGCAGCTTAGAGGGCAGGGTGAGGCAAGAGACTCAGTACTTC. Encoded protein: CASSLEGRVRQETQYF.

The chain's CDR3 is CASSLRPGGLGAFF. For the CDR3, the DNA is TGTGCCAGCAGCTTGAGACCGGGGGGGCTTGGAGCTTTCTTT. This sequence joins TRBV5-8 and TRBJ1-1; maybe TRBD1 (6 bases). Germline values: CDR1 SGHTS, CDR2 YDEGEE. V was shortened by 1 base and J by 10 bases, with 17 bases between the two germline ends. CDR3 size: 14 residues.

This chain joins TRBV7-8 and TRBJ2-1; 11 positions agree with TRBD2. The CDR3 loop spans 18 amino acids. The J segment lost 5 bases and the V segment lost 3 bases, leaving 12 bases of the junction unmatched. From germline, CDR1 is SGHVS and CDR2 FQNEAQ. CDR3 amino acids: CASSLRLTGTSGDNEQFF. DNA for the CDR3: TGTGCCAGCAGCTTGCGCCTCACCGGGACTAGCGGCGACAATGAGCAGTTCTTC.

The chain combines TRBV6-5 with TRBJ2-1; D unclear. CDR3 length: 15 residues. CDR1 and CDR2 (germline): MNHEY, SVGAGI. Trimming removed 0 bases at V and 7 bases at J, with 13 bases between. The CDR3 protein is CASSYSRGLRNEQFF. Written as DNA, the CDR3 is TGTGCCAGCAGTTACTCGAGAGGCCTACGTAATGAGCAGTTCTTC.

The rearrangement links TRBV2 to TRBJ2-7, with D tentatively TRBD2 (5 bases). Trimming took 7 bases from V and 4 from J, leaving 14 bases between them. The CDR3 length is 13 residues. CDR1 is SNHLY, CDR2 FYNNEI, per germline. The CDR3, as DNA: TGTGCCAGCACCAGGACTGCGGGTTACGAGCAGTACTTC. This sequence encodes CASTRTAGYEQYF.

This sequence joins TRBV19 and TRBJ2-3; D gene unclear. The V gene's germline CDR1 is LNHDA and CDR2 SQIVND (reference sequence). CDR3 length equals 14 residues. V was shortened by 0 bases and J by 4 bases, with 8 bases between the two germline ends. In nucleotides, the CDR3 is TGTGCCAGTAGTATAGATCACGCGGCAGATACGCAGTATTTT. As protein: CASSIDHAADTQYF.

This rearrangement joins TRBV29-1 to TRBJ2-7, with TRBD1 as a possible D gene (5 bases). V lost 6 bases and J lost 3, with 15 bases in between. The germline V gene encodes CDR1 SQVTM and CDR2 ANQGSEA. The CDR3 consists of 13 residues. The CDR3 bases are TGCAGCGTGATTCCGGCAGGGCGCTACGAGCAGTACTTC. Residues: CSVIPAGRYEQYF.